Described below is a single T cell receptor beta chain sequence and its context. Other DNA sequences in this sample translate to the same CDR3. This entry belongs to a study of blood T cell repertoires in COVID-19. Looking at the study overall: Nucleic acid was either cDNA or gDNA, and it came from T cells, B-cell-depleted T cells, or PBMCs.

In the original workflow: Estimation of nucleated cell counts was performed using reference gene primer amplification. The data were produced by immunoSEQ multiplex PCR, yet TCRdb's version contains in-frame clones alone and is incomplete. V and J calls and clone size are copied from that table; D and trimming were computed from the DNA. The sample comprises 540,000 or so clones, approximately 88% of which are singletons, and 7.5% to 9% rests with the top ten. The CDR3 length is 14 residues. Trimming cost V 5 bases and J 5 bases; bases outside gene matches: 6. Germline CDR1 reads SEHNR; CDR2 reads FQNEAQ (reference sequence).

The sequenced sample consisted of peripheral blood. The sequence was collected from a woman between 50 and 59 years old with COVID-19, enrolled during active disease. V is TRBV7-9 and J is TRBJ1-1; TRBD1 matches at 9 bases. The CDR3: CASSLDRGWTEAFF. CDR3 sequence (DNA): TGTGCCAGCAGCCTGGACAGGGGTTGGACTGAAGCTTTCTTT.